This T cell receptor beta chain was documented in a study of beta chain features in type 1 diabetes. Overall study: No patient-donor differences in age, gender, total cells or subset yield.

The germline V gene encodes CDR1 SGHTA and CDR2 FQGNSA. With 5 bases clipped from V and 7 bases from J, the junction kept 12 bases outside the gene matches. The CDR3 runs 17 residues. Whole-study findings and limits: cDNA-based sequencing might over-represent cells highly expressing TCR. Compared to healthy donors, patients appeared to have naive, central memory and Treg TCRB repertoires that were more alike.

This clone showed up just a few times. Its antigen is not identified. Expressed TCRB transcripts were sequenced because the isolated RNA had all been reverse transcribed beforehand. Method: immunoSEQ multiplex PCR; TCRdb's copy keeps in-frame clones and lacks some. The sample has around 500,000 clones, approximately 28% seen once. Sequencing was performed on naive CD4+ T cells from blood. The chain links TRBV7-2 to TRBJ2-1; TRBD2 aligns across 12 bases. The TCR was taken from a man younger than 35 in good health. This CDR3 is CASSRGPSGREGNEQFF. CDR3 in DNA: TGTGCCAGCAGCAGAGGGCCTAGCGGGAGGGAGGGTAATGAGCAGTTCTTC.